This T cell receptor beta chain is drawn from a study of beta chain features in type 1 diabetes. Whole-study context: There was similarity between patients and healthy donors in age, gender and cell yields.

The CDR3 loop spans 12 amino acids. V was shortened by 0 bases and J by 7 bases, with 5 bases between the two germline ends. Germline CDR1 SGHVS, CDR2 FNYEAQ. In regard to this clone: The antigen remains undetermined.

TCRB transcripts that were expressed got sequenced, as all of the isolated RNA had been reverse transcribed. The protocol was immunoSEQ multiplex PCR, while the TCRdb copy is restricted to in-frame clones and leaves out a portion. The sample includes around 690,000 clones, over 10% seen only once; the top ten take around 0.12%. Study outcomes and limitations: Cells expressing TCR highly could be over-represented by cDNA sequencing. Short templates might get an advantage during PCR, and this would be equal in patients and controls. Individuals with type 1 diabetes displayed fewer insertions and more deletions at VDJ junctions. TCRB CDR3s from Type 1 diabetes patients were moderately but significantly shorter in all four CD4+ subsets.

The rearrangement joins TRBV7-6 to TRBJ2-3; D is undetermined. The receptor was isolated from a man under 40 with type 1 diabetes. Sequencing was performed on naive CD4+ T cells from blood. This CDR3 reads CASSLAGNTQYF. The CDR3 bases are TGTGCCAGCAGCTTAGCCGGTAATACGCAGTATTTT. Complete variable domain (other parts from reference TRBV7-6 and TRBJ2-3): GAGVSQSPRYKVTKRGQDVALRCDPISGHVSLYWYRQALGQGPEFLTYFNYEAQQDKSGLPNDRFSAERPEGSISTLTIQRTEQRDSAMYRCASSLAGNTQYFGPGTRLTVL.